These T cell receptor beta chains were read from a single sample in a study of T cells in Graves' hyperthyroidism and ophthalmopathy. TCRdb passed the multiplex PCR reads through MiXCR, listing each CDR3 protein once. The sample yields 350,000 to 400,000 distinct CDR3 sequences, roughly 19% seen once. Sequencing was carried out using blood. These receptor sequences come from a woman between 18 and 29 years old with Graves' hyperthyroidism. CDR3s include the opening cysteine and the closing phenylalanine or tryptophan. Each record gives: V gene, J gene, clone size, D gene, CDR3 protein, CDR3 DNA. The D gene is left open where the match is weak. For some rows the clone size is stated as once, few or many, or as a class when expanded; others skip it.

v_gene: TRBV3-1
j_gene: TRBJ1-1
abundance: -
d_gene: TRBD1
CDR3aa: CASSHRGLMNTEAFF
CDR3nt: TGTGCCAGCAGCCACAGGGGGCTTATGAACACTGAAGCTTTCTTT

v_gene: TRBV6-5
j_gene: TRBJ1-5
abundance: many
d_gene: -
CDR3aa: CACSYSRGGLRNQPQHF
CDR3nt: TGTGCCTGCAGTTACTCGCGAGGCGGTCTGCGCAATCAGCCCCAGCATTTT

v_gene: TRBV30
j_gene: TRBJ1-2
abundance: many
d_gene: -
CDR3aa: CAWSGARYYGYTF
CDR3nt: TGTGCCTGGAGTGGAGCAAGGTACTATGGCTACACCTTC

v_gene: TRBV7-3
j_gene: TRBJ2-7
abundance: many
d_gene: TRBD1
CDR3aa: CASSPGTGSNEQYF
CDR3nt: TGTGCCAGCAGCCCCGGGACAGGGAGCAACGAGCAGTACTTC

v_gene: TRBV5-1
j_gene: TRBJ1-2
abundance: many
d_gene: TRBD1
CDR3aa: CASSLVTGSGYTF
CDR3nt: TGCGCCAGCAGCTTGGTGACAGGGAGTGGCTACACCTTC

v_gene: TRBV6-1
j_gene: TRBJ2-2
abundance: -
d_gene: -
CDR3aa: CASRLSTTGELFF
CDR3nt: TGTGCCAGCAGGCTCTCAACTACCGGGGAGCTGTTTTTT

v_gene: TRBV6-1
j_gene: TRBJ1-6
abundance: few
d_gene: TRBD1
CDR3aa: CASSQDRGGSPLHF
CDR3nt: TGTGCCAGCAGCCAGGACAGGGGGGGCTCACCCCTCCACTTT

v_gene: TRBV6-5
j_gene: TRBJ1-1
abundance: many
d_gene: -
CDR3aa: CASNYRVNTEAFF
CDR3nt: TGTGCCAGCAACTACAGGGTTAACACTGAAGCTTTCTTT

v_gene: TRBV7-6
j_gene: TRBJ1-5
abundance: few
d_gene: TRBD1
CDR3aa: CASSLEGGGWQPQHF
CDR3nt: TGTGCCAGCAGCTTAGAGGGAGGGGGCTGGCAGCCCCAGCATTTT

v_gene: TRBV4-2
j_gene: TRBJ2-5
abundance: many
d_gene: TRBD1
CDR3aa: CASSQDRGQAETQYF
CDR3nt: TGTGCCAGCAGCCAAGATCGAGGACAGGCGGAGACCCAGTACTTC

v_gene: TRBV6-5
j_gene: TRBJ2-2
abundance: many
d_gene: -
CDR3aa: CASSYPGRTNTGELFF
CDR3nt: TGTGCCAGCAGTTACCCTGGACGGACGAACACCGGGGAGCTGTTTTTT

v_gene: TRBV6-1
j_gene: TRBJ2-2
abundance: many
d_gene: -
CDR3aa: CASKKQGWNTGELFF
CDR3nt: TGTGCCAGCAAAAAACAGGGTTGGAACACCGGGGAGCTGTTTTTT

v_gene: TRBV12-3/TRBV12-4
j_gene: TRBJ1-2
abundance: many
d_gene: -
CDR3aa: CASSFFRLGYGYTF
CDR3nt: TGTGCCAGCAGTTTTTTCAGGCTAGGCTATGGCTACACCTTC

v_gene: TRBV6-1
j_gene: TRBJ2-5
abundance: many
d_gene: -
CDR3aa: CASSEGRGWETQYF
CDR3nt: TGTGCCAGCAGTGAAGGGAGGGGATGGGAGACCCAGTACTTC

v_gene: TRBV20-1
j_gene: TRBJ1-1
abundance: many
d_gene: -
CDR3aa: CSVRAVSEAFF
CDR3nt: TGCAGTGTAAGGGCCGTAAGTGAAGCTTTCTTT

v_gene: TRBV28
j_gene: TRBJ2-7
abundance: many
d_gene: TRBD1
CDR3aa: CASRPGTGMIYEQYF
CDR3nt: TGTGCCAGCAGACCTGGGACAGGTATGATCTACGAGCAGTACTTC

v_gene: TRBV7-2
j_gene: TRBJ1-2
abundance: -
d_gene: -
CDR3aa: CASSLSMSNYGYTF
CDR3nt: TGTGCCAGCAGCTTAAGCATGTCTAACTATGGTTACACCTTC

v_gene: TRBV13
j_gene: TRBJ1-2
abundance: -
d_gene: -
CDR3aa: CASSLRVRTNYGYTF
CDR3nt: TGTGCCAGCAGCTTGAGGGTCAGAACCAACTATGGCTACACCTTC

v_gene: TRBV2
j_gene: TRBJ1-1
abundance: many
d_gene: -
CDR3aa: CASSETEPEAFF
CDR3nt: TGTGCCAGCAGTGAAACAGAACCTGAAGCTTTCTTT

v_gene: TRBV11-1
j_gene: TRBJ1-6
abundance: few
d_gene: -
CDR3aa: CASSQDVGNSPLHF
CDR3nt: TGTGCCAGCAGCCAGGACGTTGGTAATTCACCCCTCCACTTT

v_gene: TRBV18
j_gene: TRBJ1-1
abundance: many
d_gene: -
CDR3aa: CASSPRGLENTEAFF
CDR3nt: TGTGCCAGCTCACCACGAGGGCTCGAGAACACTGAAGCTTTCTTT

v_gene: TRBV6-1
j_gene: TRBJ2-7
abundance: many
d_gene: -
CDR3aa: CASSPDSVGLEQYF
CDR3nt: TGTGCCAGCAGTCCGGATAGCGTCGGGCTAGAGCAGTACTTC

v_gene: TRBV13
j_gene: TRBJ2-2
abundance: few
d_gene: TRBD1
CDR3aa: CASSVTGVGTGELFF
CDR3nt: TGTGCCAGCAGCGTGACAGGGGTCGGCACCGGGGAGCTGTTTTTT

v_gene: TRBV6-1
j_gene: TRBJ2-7
abundance: many
d_gene: -
CDR3aa: CASSEAGTFYEQYF
CDR3nt: TGTGCCAGCAGTGAAGCAGGGACCTTTTACGAGCAGTACTTC

v_gene: TRBV2
j_gene: TRBJ2-4
abundance: many
d_gene: TRBD2
CDR3aa: CAGGGALAKNIKYF
CDR3nt: TGTGCCGGCGGGGGGGCCCTAGCCAAAAACATTAAGTACTTC

v_gene: TRBV20-1
j_gene: TRBJ2-7
abundance: once
d_gene: -
CDR3aa: CSAHLRYEQYF
CDR3nt: TGCAGTGCCCACTTGCGATACGAGCAGTACTTC

v_gene: TRBV2
j_gene: TRBJ2-7
abundance: many
d_gene: -
CDR3aa: CASSASYEQYF
CDR3nt: TGTGCCAGCAGTGCCTCCTACGAGCAGTACTTC

v_gene: TRBV5-1
j_gene: TRBJ1-1
abundance: few
d_gene: -
CDR3aa: CASSLDRGRTDAFF
CDR3nt: TGCGCCAGCAGCTTGGATAGGGGACGCACTGATGCTTTCTTT

v_gene: TRBV7-6
j_gene: TRBJ1-1
abundance: many
d_gene: -
CDR3aa: CASREGTNTEAFF
CDR3nt: TGTGCCAGCAGAGAGGGGACAAACACTGAAGCTTTCTTT

v_gene: TRBV6-1
j_gene: TRBJ1-2
abundance: few
d_gene: -
CDR3aa: CASRQYRDYGYTF
CDR3nt: TGTGCCAGCAGGCAATACAGGGACTATGGCTACACCTTC

v_gene: TRBV18
j_gene: TRBJ1-5
abundance: many
d_gene: -
CDR3aa: CASSPLEGGGQPQHF
CDR3nt: TGTGCCAGCTCACCCTTGGAGGGGGGCGGCCAGCCCCAGCATTTT

v_gene: TRBV4-2
j_gene: TRBJ2-7
abundance: many
d_gene: TRBD2
CDR3aa: CASSPRLAGESYEQYF
CDR3nt: TGTGCCAGCAGCCCCCGACTAGCGGGGGAGTCCTACGAGCAGTACTTC

v_gene: TRBV12-3/TRBV12-4
j_gene: TRBJ2-2
abundance: -
d_gene: TRBD1
CDR3aa: CASSIRDRGRNGELFF
CDR3nt: TGTGCCAGCAGTATCCGGGACAGGGGGCGAAATGGGGAGCTGTTTTTT

v_gene: TRBV12-3/TRBV12-4
j_gene: TRBJ2-7
abundance: medium-sized
d_gene: -
CDR3aa: CASSLVVRGMMSSYEQYF
CDR3nt: TGTGCCAGCAGTTTAGTCGTCAGAGGTATGATGAGCTCCTACGAGCAGTACTTC

v_gene: TRBV20-1
j_gene: TRBJ2-5
abundance: many
d_gene: TRBD2
CDR3aa: CSVRAGAQETQYF
CDR3nt: TGCAGTGTACGAGCGGGGGCCCAAGAGACCCAGTACTTC

v_gene: TRBV6-1
j_gene: TRBJ1-1
abundance: -
d_gene: -
CDR3aa: CASTKAGGGEAFF
CDR3nt: TGTGCCAGCACCAAGGCCGGGGGTGGTGAAGCTTTCTTT

v_gene: TRBV6-2/TRBV6-3
j_gene: TRBJ1-5
abundance: -
d_gene: TRBD1
CDR3aa: CASKIDRTGERRNQPQHF
CDR3nt: TGTGCCAGCAAGATTGACCGCACAGGGGAACGGCGAAATCAGCCCCAGCATTTT

v_gene: TRBV9
j_gene: TRBJ1-5
abundance: few
d_gene: -
CDR3aa: CACSVVGAEGQPQHF
CDR3nt: TGCGCCTGCAGCGTAGTAGGGGCTGAGGGACAGCCCCAGCATTTT

v_gene: TRBV20-1
j_gene: TRBJ1-1
abundance: many
d_gene: -
CDR3aa: CSARDPKTKGLTEAFF
CDR3nt: TGCAGTGCTAGAGATCCAAAGACGAAGGGTTTAACTGAAGCTTTCTTT

v_gene: TRBV27
j_gene: TRBJ2-5
abundance: -
d_gene: -
CDR3aa: CASSSIGGQETQYF
CDR3nt: TGTGCCAGCAGTTCCATCGGGGGCCAAGAGACCCAGTACTTC

v_gene: TRBV15
j_gene: TRBJ1-1
abundance: -
d_gene: -
CDR3aa: CATREDSRNTEAFF
CDR3nt: TGTGCCACCAGGGAGGACAGCAGGAACACTGAAGCTTTCTTT

v_gene: TRBV7-9
j_gene: TRBJ2-2
abundance: many
d_gene: TRBD2
CDR3aa: CASSWDGRGAGELFF
CDR3nt: TGTGCCAGCAGCTGGGATGGCCGGGGGGCCGGGGAGCTGTTTTTT

v_gene: TRBV3-1
j_gene: TRBJ2-7
abundance: -
d_gene: -
CDR3aa: CASSQDSRVSEQYF
CDR3nt: TGTGCCAGCAGCCAAGACAGCCGGGTCTCCGAGCAGTACTTC

v_gene: TRBV5-1
j_gene: TRBJ2-7
abundance: -
d_gene: -
CDR3aa: CASSLWGGAGMYEQYF
CDR3nt: TGCGCCAGCAGCTTGTGGGGCGGGGCAGGGATGTACGAGCAGTACTTC

v_gene: TRBV5-5
j_gene: TRBJ2-7
abundance: many
d_gene: -
CDR3aa: CASSLTGGDYYEQYF
CDR3nt: TGTGCCAGCAGCTTGACGGGGGGCGATTACTACGAGCAGTACTTC

v_gene: TRBV7-6
j_gene: TRBJ2-2
abundance: many
d_gene: -
CDR3aa: CASSLALGVNTGELFF
CDR3nt: TGTGCCAGCAGCTTAGCGCTAGGGGTTAACACCGGGGAGCTGTTTTTT

v_gene: TRBV11-1
j_gene: TRBJ2-2
abundance: -
d_gene: TRBD2
CDR3aa: CASSATSGGGAGELFF
CDR3nt: TGTGCCAGCAGCGCTACTAGCGGGGGCGGGGCCGGGGAGCTGTTTTTT

v_gene: TRBV5-6
j_gene: TRBJ2-2
abundance: few
d_gene: -
CDR3aa: CASSPRDTYTGELFF
CDR3nt: TGTGCCAGCAGCCCCCGGGACACCTACACCGGGGAGCTGTTTTTT